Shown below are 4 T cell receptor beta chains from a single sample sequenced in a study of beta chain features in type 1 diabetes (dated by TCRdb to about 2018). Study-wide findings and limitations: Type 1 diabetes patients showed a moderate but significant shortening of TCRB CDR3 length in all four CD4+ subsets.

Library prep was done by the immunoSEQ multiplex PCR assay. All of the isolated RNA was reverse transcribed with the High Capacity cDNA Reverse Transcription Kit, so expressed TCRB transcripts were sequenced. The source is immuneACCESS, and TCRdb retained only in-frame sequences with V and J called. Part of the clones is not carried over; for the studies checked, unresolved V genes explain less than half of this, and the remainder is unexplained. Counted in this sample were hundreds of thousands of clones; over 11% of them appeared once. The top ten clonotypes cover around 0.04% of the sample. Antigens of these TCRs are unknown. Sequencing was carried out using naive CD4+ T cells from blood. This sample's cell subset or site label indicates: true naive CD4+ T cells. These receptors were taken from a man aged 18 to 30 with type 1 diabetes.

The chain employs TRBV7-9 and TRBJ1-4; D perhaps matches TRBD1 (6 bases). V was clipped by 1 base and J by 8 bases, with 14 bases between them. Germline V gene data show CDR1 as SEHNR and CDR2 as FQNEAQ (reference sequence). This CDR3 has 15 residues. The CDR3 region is CASSLEAGEEEKLFF. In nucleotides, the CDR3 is TGTGCCAGCAGCTTAGAGGCAGGGGAGGAAGAAAAACTGTTTTTT.

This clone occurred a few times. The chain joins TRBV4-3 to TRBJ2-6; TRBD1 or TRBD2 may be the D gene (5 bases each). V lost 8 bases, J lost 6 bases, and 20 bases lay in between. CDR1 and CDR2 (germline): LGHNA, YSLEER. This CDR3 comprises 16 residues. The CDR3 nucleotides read TGCGCCAGCGCGAGGGGTAAATCCGCCAAGGCCAACGTCCTGACTTTC. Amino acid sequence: CASARGKSAKANVLTF.

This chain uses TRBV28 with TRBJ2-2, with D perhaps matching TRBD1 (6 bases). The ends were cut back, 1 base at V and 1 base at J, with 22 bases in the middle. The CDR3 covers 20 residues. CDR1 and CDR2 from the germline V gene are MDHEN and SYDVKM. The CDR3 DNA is TGTGCCAGCAGTTTATCCTCGGGCCCTTCCTTACAGGGGAACACCGGGGAGCTGTTTTTT. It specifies CASSLSSGPSLQGNTGELFF. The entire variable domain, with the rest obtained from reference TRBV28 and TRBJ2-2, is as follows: DVKVTQSSRYLVKRTGEKVFLECVQDMDHENMFWYRQDPGLGLRLIYFSYDVKMKEKGDIPEGYSVSREKKERFSLILESASTNQTSMYLCASSLSSGPSLQGNTGELFFGEGSRLTVL.

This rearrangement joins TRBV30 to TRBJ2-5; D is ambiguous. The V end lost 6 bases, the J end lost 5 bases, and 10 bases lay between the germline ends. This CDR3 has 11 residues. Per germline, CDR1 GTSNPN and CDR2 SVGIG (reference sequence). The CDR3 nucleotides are TGTGCCTGCTACGAGTCTGAGACCCAGTACTTC. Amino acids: CACYESETQYF.